The clone carrying this T cell receptor (beta chain) was seen repeatedly, ten times or more. The target antigen is unknown. This entry belongs to a study of T cells in Graves' hyperthyroidism and ophthalmopathy. General study results and limits: Stable hyperthyroidism was separated from ophthalmopathy by a model based on 13 V-J features.

The CDR3 runs to 16 residues. V lost 2 bases and J lost 4; bases outside the gene matches: 2. Germline loops: CDR1 SGHTA, CDR2 FQGTGA. The study based diagnoses on clinical symptoms, serum thyroxine and TRAb, thyroid ultrasound and orbital computed tomography. Amplification targeted TCR beta CDR3 regions from RNA transcripts. During a first-round RT-PCR of the TCR CDR3, the HTBI primer set was used. TCRdb passed the multiplex PCR reads through MiXCR, listing each CDR3 protein once. The table has 700,000 or so distinct CDR3 sequences, about 15% seen once. Sequenced sample: blood. This chain uses TRBV7-3 with TRBJ2-1; 13 nucleotides line up with TRBD2. This TCR was sampled from a woman aged 45-60 years with Graves' ophthalmopathy. The CDR3 region is CASSLETSGGYNEQFF. In nucleotides, the CDR3 is TGTGCCAGCAGCTTAGAGACTAGCGGGGGGTACAATGAGCAGTTCTTC. Full variable domain (remainder filled in from reference TRBV7-3 and TRBJ2-1): GAGVSQTPSNKVTEKGKYVELRCDPISGHTALYWYRQSLGQGPEFLIYFQGTGAADDSGLPNDRFFAVRPEGSVSTLKIQRTERGDSAVYLCASSLETSGGYNEQFFGPGTRLTVL.